This T cell receptor beta chain comes out of a study of identifying expanded T cells in peripheral blood. Study-level results: Clone count variance between roughly two-week samples rose with total template count.

In the case of this clone: The antigen is unknown.

TCRdb's copy holds only in-frame clones and misses some; the assay was immunoSEQ multiplex PCR. In the table there are fewer than 55,000 clones, around 82% of which are singletons. This CDR3 is built from 14 residues. V dropped 3 bases and J dropped 0; count of bases not matched to a gene: 2. Germline V gene data show CDR1 as SGHRS and CDR2 as YFSETQ. This chain uses TRBV5-1 with TRBJ2-5, with 7 bases matching TRBD1. Sequenced sample: blood. This receptor was taken from a person between 18 and 70 years old in good health. CDR3 protein: CASSSGQHQETQYF. CDR3 nucleotides: TGCGCCAGCAGCTCGGGACAGCACCAAGAGACCCAGTACTTC.